The 5 T cell receptor beta chains below all came from one sample that was sequenced in a study of T cell responses to AZD1222 COVID-19 vaccine (dated by TCRdb to about 2021). The sample's time point label is to be understood as: baseline before first vaccination. The library came from the immunoSEQ multiplex PCR assay. TCRdb re-hosts the immuneACCESS table, in-frame sequences only. Its copies lack some clones; in the studies checked, an unresolved V gene accounts for under half of them, and the cause for the rest is not known. This sample comprises approximately 180,000 clones, 85% to 95% of them detected only once. The ten largest clonotypes hold 8% to 13% of the sample. The material was peripheral blood, obtained on day 0 of AZD1222 vaccination. These TCRs come from an adult in good health.

This sequence joins TRBV29-1 and TRBJ2-1; weak D call: TRBD2 (7 bases). CDR1 SQVTM and CDR2 ANQGSEA come from the germline V gene. Trimming shortened V by 4 bases and J by 8 bases, and 18 bases separated the two germline ends. CDR3 length: 14 amino acids. The CDR3 bases are TGCAGCGTTGTGGGGGGGCCTAGTGGCGATGAGCAGTTCTTC. It encodes CSVVGGPSGDEQFF.

The chain links TRBV24-1 to TRBJ2-1; 11 bases are a match to TRBD1. Germline CDR1 is KGHDR and CDR2 is SFDVKD. V lost 5 bases to trimming and J lost 0 bases; unmatched junction nucleotides: 2. CDR3 length: 16 amino acids. The CDR3 nucleotides read TGTGCCACCAGTGGGACAGGGGGCAGCTCCTACAATGAGCAGTTCTTC. It codes for CATSGTGGSSYNEQFF.

This sequence joins TRBV24-1 and TRBJ1-1, with D perhaps TRBD1 (5 bases). This CDR3 spans 14 amino acids. The ends were cut back, 5 bases at V and 12 bases at J, with 21 bases in the middle. Germline loops: CDR1 KGHDR, CDR2 SFDVKD. The CDR3: CATSVPGAGCKTFF. CDR3 coding DNA: TGTGCCACCAGTGTCCCCGGGGCGGGGTGCAAGACTTTCTTT.

This clone was counted a single time. The chain has TRBV7-9 and TRBJ1-2; D ambiguous. Deletions cut 6 bases from V and 8 bases from J, with 28 bases between. Germline CDR1 and CDR2: SEHNR and FQNEAQ (reference sequence). This CDR3 is built from 17 residues. The CDR3 region is CASRPTLPVISMGGYTF. CDR3 in DNA: TGTGCCAGCAGGCCGACACTACCCGTGATATCTATGGGAGGCTACACCTTC.

This chain joins TRBV7-2 and TRBJ2-1, with TRBD2 identical over 9 bases. The CDR3 spans 17 residues. Trimming removed 5 bases from V and 8 bases from J; junction bases left unmatched: 16. Germline loops: CDR1 SGHTA, CDR2 FQGNSA. CDR3 DNA sequence: TGTGCCAGCAGCCGTATGATAGCGGGAGCCGGGAGCGATGAGCAGTTCTTC. Its protein is CASSRMIAGAGSDEQFF.